This TCR beta chain was captured in a study of cytomegalovirus exposure and HLA in healthy donors. Study-level findings and limits: Only CMV serostatus was available as immune exposure information.

Donors were nominally healthy when sampled, though unrecorded immune exposures were likely. After removal of 5 bases from V and 3 bases from J, the junction contained 9 bases not matched to a gene. CDR1 and CDR2 from the germline V gene are LNHDA and SQIVND (reference sequence). The CDR3 runs to 16 residues. A note on this clone: What it recognizes is unknown.

Use of 60 Vbeta and 13 Jbeta primers characterized the PCR. Authors' processing steps: Around 9.9 million shared chains were among the approximately 80 million unique TCR beta chains that a later analysis counted. Sequencing was performed with immunoSEQ multiplex PCR; in TCRdb, only in-frame clones are kept and a portion is missing. V and J calls and clone size are copied from that table; D and trimming were computed from the DNA. The sample records about 190,000 clones, approximately 80% being singletons. The TCR sequence derives from a woman in her 30s in good health and CMV-seropositive. The chain recombines TRBV19 with TRBJ2-4; TRBD2 agrees at 8 bases. Sequenced material: PBMCs. The CDR3: CASSPSGTRVKNIQYF. Written as DNA, the CDR3 is TGTGCCAGTAGTCCATCCGGGACTAGGGTCAAAAACATTCAGTACTTC.